This is a list of T cell receptor beta chains from one sample in a study of PD-L1 blockade in urothelial cancer. This table comes from immunoSEQ multiplex PCR, and its TCRdb copy is limited to in-frame clones, with some not included. The sample lists approximately 110,000 clones; around 90% were seen once. Source: PBMCs, taken around atezolizumab (anti-PD-L1) treatment. The receptors originated from a man in his sixties with urothelial cancer. The CDR3 runs from the conserved cysteine through the conserved F or W. Fields, in order: CDR3 protein, CDR3 DNA, J gene, D gene, V gene, clone size. A D gene is named only where the DNA matches it firmly. Only part of the rows carry a size: once, few, many, or a class if the clone is expanded.

CASSPGLAGGIEQYF	TGTGCCAGCAGCCCTGGACTAGCGGGAGGGATAGAGCAGTACTTC	TRBJ2-7	TRBD2	TRBV7-8	once
CASSLRDSRYNEQFF	TGTGCCAGCAGCTTAAGGGACAGTCGTTACAATGAGCAGTTCTTC	TRBJ2-1	TRBD1	TRBV7-2	.
CASSLSGRANDEQFF	TGTGCCAGCAGCCTAAGCGGGAGGGCCAACGATGAGCAGTTCTTC	TRBJ2-1	TRBD2	TRBV5-4	.
CASSSWTGGANTEAFF	TGCGCCAGCAGCTCCTGGACAGGGGGGGCGAATACTGAAGCTTTCTTT	TRBJ1-1	TRBD1	TRBV5-1	.
CASSLGQDYGYTF	TGCGCCAGCAGCTTGGGGCAGGACTATGGCTACACCTTC	TRBJ1-2	.	TRBV5-1	.
CASSPHRGLGNEQFF	TGTGCCAGCAGCCCTCATAGGGGGCTAGGAAATGAGCAGTTCTTC	TRBJ2-1	TRBD1	TRBV7-2	.
CASSSGGKSYEQYF	TGTGCCAGCAGCTCGGGGGGGAAATCCTACGAGCAGTACTTC	TRBJ2-7	TRBD2	TRBV7-2	.
CASSEQGENTEAFF	TGTGCCAGCAGTGAACAAGGGGAGAACACTGAAGCTTTCTTT	TRBJ1-1	.	TRBV2	.
CASSYSTAGANVLTF	TGTGCCAGCAGCTATTCCACGGCTGGGGCCAACGTCCTGACTTTC	TRBJ2-6	.	TRBV5-4	.
CASCTPNTEAFF	TGTGCCAGCTGCACACCGAACACTGAAGCTTTCTTT	TRBJ1-1	.	TRBV6-5	.
CASSLARRINSPLHF	TGCGCCAGCAGCTTGGCCCGGCGGATTAATTCACCCCTCCACTTT	TRBJ1-6	.	TRBV5-1	.
CSGWASEKLFF	TGCAGTGGGTGGGCTTCCGAAAAACTGTTTTTT	TRBJ1-4	.	TRBV20-1	.
CASSPFGRDTNQPQHF	TGCGCCAGCAGCCCATTCGGCAGGGACACTAATCAGCCCCAGCATTTT	TRBJ1-5	.	TRBV5-1	.
CASSRGSGYEQFF	TGTGCCAGCAGCCGGGGGAGTGGGTATGAGCAGTTCTTC	TRBJ2-1	.	TRBV27	.
CASSPRTELGEQFF	TGTGCCAGCAGCCCTCGGACTGAACTAGGTGAGCAGTTCTTC	TRBJ2-1	.	TRBV9	.
CASRLAGGIEQFF	TGTGCCAGCAGACTAGCGGGAGGTATTGAGCAGTTCTTC	TRBJ2-1	TRBD2	TRBV2	.
CVRGGMGHSNSGNTIYF	TGTGTCAGAGGCGGTATGGGACACTCAAACTCTGGAAACACCATATATTTT	TRBJ1-3	.	TRBV7-5	.
CASSRDSAQYF	TGTGCCAGCAGTCGGGACTCGGCGCAGTACTTC	TRBJ2-7	.	TRBV2	once
CASSLMRNTGELFF	TGTGCCAGCAGCTTAATGCGAAACACCGGGGAGCTGTTTTTT	TRBJ2-2	.	TRBV7-3	.
CASSPSGGNNEQFF	TGTGCCAGCAGTCCTAGCGGGGGGAACAATGAGCAGTTCTTC	TRBJ2-1	TRBD2	TRBV27	.
CASRGAGNTIYF	TGTGCCAGTCGGGGGGCTGGAAACACCATATATTTT	TRBJ1-3	.	TRBV9	.
CASSPWDKQETQYF	TGTGCCAGCTCACCCTGGGACAAGCAAGAGACCCAGTACTTC	TRBJ2-5	.	TRBV18	.
CASSFLAGSSYEQYF	TGTGCCAGCAGCTTTCTAGCGGGGAGCTCCTACGAGCAGTACTTC	TRBJ2-7	TRBD2	TRBV5-6	.
CASSFRGGRTEAFF	TGTGCCAGCAGCTTCCGGGGGGGTAGGACTGAAGCTTTCTTT	TRBJ1-1	.	TRBV13	.
CASSLKGERTYNEQFF	TGCGCCAGCAGCTTGAAGGGAGAACGTACTTACAATGAGCAGTTCTTC	TRBJ2-1	.	TRBV5-1	.
CASSRTGQLNYGYTF	TGTGCCAGCAGCAGGACAGGGCAACTTAACTATGGCTACACCTTC	TRBJ1-2	TRBD1	TRBV7-9	.
CASSLGLASTDTQYF	TGTGCCAGCAGTTTAGGACTGGCAAGCACAGATACGCAGTATTTT	TRBJ2-3	.	TRBV27	.
CASSHNLGPGGTSGRRGEQFF	TGCGCCAGCAGCCATAACCTCGGTCCGGGGGGGACTAGCGGGAGGAGAGGTGAGCAGTTCTTC	TRBJ2-1	TRBD2	TRBV4-1	.
CASDPRRTSGIWEETQYF	TGTGCCTCCGATCCCCGCCGAACTAGCGGGATTTGGGAAGAGACCCAGTACTTC	TRBJ2-5	TRBD2	TRBV30	.
CASSQSLGQVSGNTIYF	TGCGCCAGCAGCCAATCACTGGGACAGGTTTCTGGAAACACCATATATTTT	TRBJ1-3	TRBD1	TRBV4-3	.